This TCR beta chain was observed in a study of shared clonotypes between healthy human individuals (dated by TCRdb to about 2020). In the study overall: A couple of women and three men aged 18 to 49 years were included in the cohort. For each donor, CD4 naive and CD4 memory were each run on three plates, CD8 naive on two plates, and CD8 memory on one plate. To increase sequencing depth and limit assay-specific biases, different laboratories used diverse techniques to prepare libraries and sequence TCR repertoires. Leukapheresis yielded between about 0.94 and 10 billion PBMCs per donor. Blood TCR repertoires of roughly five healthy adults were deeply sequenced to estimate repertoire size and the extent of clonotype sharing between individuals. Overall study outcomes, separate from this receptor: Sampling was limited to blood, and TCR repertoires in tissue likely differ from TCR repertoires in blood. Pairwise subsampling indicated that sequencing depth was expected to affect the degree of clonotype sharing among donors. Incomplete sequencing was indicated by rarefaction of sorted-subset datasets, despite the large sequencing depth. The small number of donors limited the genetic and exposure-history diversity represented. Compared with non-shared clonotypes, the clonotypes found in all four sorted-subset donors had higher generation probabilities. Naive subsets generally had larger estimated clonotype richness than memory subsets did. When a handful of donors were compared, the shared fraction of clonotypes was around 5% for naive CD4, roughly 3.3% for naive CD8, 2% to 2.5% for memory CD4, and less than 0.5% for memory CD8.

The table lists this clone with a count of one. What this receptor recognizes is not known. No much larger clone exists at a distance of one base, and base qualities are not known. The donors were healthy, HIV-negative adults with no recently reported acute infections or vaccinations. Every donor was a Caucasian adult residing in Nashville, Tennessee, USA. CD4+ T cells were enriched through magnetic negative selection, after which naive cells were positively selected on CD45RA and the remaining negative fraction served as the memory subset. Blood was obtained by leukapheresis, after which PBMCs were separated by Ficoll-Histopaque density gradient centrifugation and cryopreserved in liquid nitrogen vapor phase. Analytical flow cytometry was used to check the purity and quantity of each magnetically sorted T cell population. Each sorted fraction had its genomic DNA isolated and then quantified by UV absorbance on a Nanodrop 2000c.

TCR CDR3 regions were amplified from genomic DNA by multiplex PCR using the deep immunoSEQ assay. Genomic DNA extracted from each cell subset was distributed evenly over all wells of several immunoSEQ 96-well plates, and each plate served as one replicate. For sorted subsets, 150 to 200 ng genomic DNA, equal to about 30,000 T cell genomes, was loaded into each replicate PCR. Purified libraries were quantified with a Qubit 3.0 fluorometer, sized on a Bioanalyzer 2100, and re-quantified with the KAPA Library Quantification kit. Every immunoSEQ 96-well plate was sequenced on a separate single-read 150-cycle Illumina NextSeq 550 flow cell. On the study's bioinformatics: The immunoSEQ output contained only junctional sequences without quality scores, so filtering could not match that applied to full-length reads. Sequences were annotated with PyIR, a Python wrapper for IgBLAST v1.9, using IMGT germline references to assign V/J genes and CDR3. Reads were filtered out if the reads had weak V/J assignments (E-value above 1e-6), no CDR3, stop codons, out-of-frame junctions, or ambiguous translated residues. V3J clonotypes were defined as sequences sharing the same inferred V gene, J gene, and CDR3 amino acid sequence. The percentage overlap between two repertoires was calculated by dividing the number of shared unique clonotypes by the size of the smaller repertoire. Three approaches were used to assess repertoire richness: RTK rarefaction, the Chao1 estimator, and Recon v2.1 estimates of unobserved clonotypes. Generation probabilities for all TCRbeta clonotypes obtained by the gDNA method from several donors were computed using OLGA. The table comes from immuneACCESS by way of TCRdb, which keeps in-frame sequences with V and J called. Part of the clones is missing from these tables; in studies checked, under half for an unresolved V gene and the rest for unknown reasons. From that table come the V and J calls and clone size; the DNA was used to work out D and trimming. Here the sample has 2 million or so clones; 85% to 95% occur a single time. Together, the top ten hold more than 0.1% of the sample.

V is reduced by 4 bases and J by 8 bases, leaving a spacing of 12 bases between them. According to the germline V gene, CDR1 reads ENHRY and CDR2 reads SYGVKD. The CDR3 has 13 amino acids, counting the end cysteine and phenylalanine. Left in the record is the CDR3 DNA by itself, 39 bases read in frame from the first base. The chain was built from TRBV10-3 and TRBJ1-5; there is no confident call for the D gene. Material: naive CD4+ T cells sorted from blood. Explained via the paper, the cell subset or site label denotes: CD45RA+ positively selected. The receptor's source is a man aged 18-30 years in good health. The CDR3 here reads CAISVGLVEPQHF. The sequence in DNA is TGTGCCATCAGTGTGGGGTTAGTAGAGCCCCAGCATTTT.